The 11 T cell receptor beta chains reported below all come from one sample, sequenced in a study of blood T cell repertoires in COVID-19. Measured with immunoSEQ multiplex PCR; TCRdb has only the in-frame clones, and not every one. Among approximately 350,000 clones listed, around 87% were seen once. Input material: peripheral blood. These TCRs come from a woman aged 45-60 years with COVID-19, enrolled during active disease.

The V call is TRBV6-5, the J call TRBJ1-4; 7 bases are shared with TRBD1. Germline values: CDR1 MNHEY, CDR2 SVGAGI. V lost 5 bases to trimming and J lost 5 bases; unmatched junction nucleotides: 5. This CDR3 spans 14 amino acids. The CDR3 loop is CASSRGQPNEKLFF. CDR3 bases: TGTGCCAGCAGTCGGGGACAGCCCAATGAAAAACTGTTTTTT.

V gene TRBV19 combines with J gene TRBJ1-6; weak D call: TRBD1 (5 bases). The germline CDR1 and CDR2 sequences are LNHDA and SQIVND (reference sequence). CDR3 length: 15 amino acids. Trimming took off 3 bases at V and 4 bases at J, with 10 bases between the two ends. CDR3 in DNA: TGTGCCAGTAGTATTCAGGGTGGATATAATTCACCCCTCCACTTT. This translates into CASSIQGGYNSPLHF. Complete variable domain (other parts from reference TRBV19 and TRBJ1-6): DGGITQSPKYLFRKEGQNVTLSCEQNLNHDAMYWYRQDPGQGLRLIYYSQIVNDFQKGDIAEGYSVSREKKESFPLTVTSAQKNPTAFYLCASSIQGGYNSPLHFGNGTRLTVT.

CDR3 loop: CASSYGQGTPGNTIYF. CDR3 bases: TGCGCCAGCAGCTACGGACAGGGCACCCCTGGAAACACCATATATTTT. The chain has TRBV5-1 and TRBJ1-3, with 8 bases identical to TRBD1. Per germline, CDR1 SGHRS and CDR2 YFSETQ. CDR3 length equals 16 residues. J gave up 2 bases and V 3 bases, and 7 bases lay outside the gene matches.

The V and J genes are TRBV12-2 and TRBJ2-3; the DNA was not compared with TRBD1, the D call given in the table. TRBV12-2 is shown as a pseudogene. The CDR3 consists of 16 residues. The chain's CDR3 is CASRLSGDSGADTQYF. For the CDR3, the DNA is TGTGCAAGTCGCCTATCAGGGGACAGTGGAGCAGATACGCAGTATTTT.

The gene calls are TRBV30 and TRBJ1-4; D is uncertain. Trimming stripped 1 base from V and 4 bases from J, with 4 bases between. The germline CDR1 and CDR2 sequences are GTSNPN and SVGIG (reference sequence). The CDR3 is 12 amino acids. The chain's CDR3 is CAWSAFNEKLFF. The CDR3 region has the DNA TGTGCCTGGAGTGCCTTTAATGAAAAACTGTTTTTT.

The chain uses TRBV7-2 and TRBJ2-1; D possibly corresponds to TRBD1 (5 bases). The CDR3 totals 15 residues. Per germline, CDR1 SGHTA and CDR2 FQGNSA. V lost 3 bases to trimming and J lost 2 bases, with 11 bases between them. In DNA form, the CDR3 reads TGTGCCAGCAGCTTTACGCAGGGTCCCTACAATGAGCAGTTCTTC. As protein: CASSFTQGPYNEQFF.

This sequence joins TRBV15 and TRBJ1-2, with D possibly TRBD1 on 5 matching bases. V dropped 3 bases and J dropped 8 bases, with 13 bases sitting between them. Germline values: CDR1 LNHNV, CDR2 YYDKDF (reference sequence). The CDR3 has 13 residues. CDR3 loop: CATSRIGGAGYTF. The DNA for the CDR3 is TGTGCCACCAGCAGGATCGGGGGTGCGGGCTACACCTTC.

This clone was found a few times. This chain links TRBV19 with TRBJ1-5; D ambiguous. This CDR3 contains 13 residues. Germline CDR1 and CDR2: LNHDA and SQIVND (reference sequence). Trimming shortened V by 5 bases and J by 1 base, and 6 bases separated the two germline ends. CDR3 sequence (DNA): TGTGCCAGTAGTGAACAGAGCAATCAGCCCCAGCATTTT. This codes for CASSEQSNQPQHF.

The chain couples TRBV10-3 to TRBJ1-3; 9 nucleotides align to TRBD1. J gave up 0 bases and V 6 bases, and 15 bases lay outside the gene matches. CDR3 length: 19 residues. Germline CDR1 reads ENHRY; CDR2 reads SYGVKD. The CDR3 protein is CAIRPGQGQKSDSGNTIYF. The CDR3 DNA reads TGTGCCATCAGGCCTGGACAGGGGCAAAAATCAGACTCTGGAAACACCATATATTTT.

J is TRBJ1-4 and V is TRBV7-8, with D perhaps matching TRBD1 (6 bases). This CDR3 contains 15 residues. Trimming took off 1 base at V and 4 bases at J, with 10 bases between the two ends. The germline V gene encodes CDR1 SGHVS and CDR2 FQNEAQ. Here the CDR3 DNA reads TGTGCCAGCAGCTTAGGCAGGGGCGTTAATGAAAAACTGTTTTTT. Encoded protein: CASSLGRGVNEKLFF. Together with reference TRBV7-8 and TRBJ1-4, the CDR3 gives the full variable domain: GAGVSQSPRYKVAKRGQDVALRCDPISGHVSLFWYQQALGQGPEFLTYFQNEAQLDKSGLPSDRFFAERPEGSVSTLKIQRTQQEDSAVYLCASSLGRGVNEKLFFGSGTQLSVL.

The rearrangement uses TRBV5-1 and TRBJ1-1; no reliable D call. The CDR3 is 14 amino acids. Trimming left V 5 bases short and J 1 base short, with 12 bases between. The germline V gene encodes CDR1 SGHRS and CDR2 YFSETQ. The CDR3 reads CASRSHTANTEAFF. CDR3 DNA sequence: TGCGCCAGCAGATCCCACACAGCGAACACTGAAGCTTTCTTT.